These 9 T cell receptor beta chains originate from one sample sequenced in a study of PD-1 blockade in classical Hodgkin lymphoma. Time point reported: newly diagnosed, previously untreated cHL patient sample. This table comes from immunoSEQ multiplex PCR, and its TCRdb copy is limited to in-frame clones, with some not included. The sample contains roughly 70,000 clones, 93% of which appear only once. Sequences were obtained from peripheral blood mononuclear cells (PBMCs). These TCRs come from a human donor with classical Hodgkin lymphoma.

This chain uses TRBV6-4 with TRBJ1-5; TRBD1 agrees at 7 bases. The CDR3 is made up of 15 amino acids. V trimming: 6 bases; J trimming: 2 bases; junction bases outside the gene matches: 7. Per germline, CDR1 MRHNA and CDR2 SNTAGT. This chain's CDR3 is CASRLGGGGNQPQHF. CDR3 DNA: TGTGCCAGCAGGCTAGGGGGCGGTGGCAATCAGCCCCAGCATTTT.

The chain combines TRBV5-6 with TRBJ2-3; D is undetermined. The CDR3 totals 15 residues. Germline assignment: CDR1 SGHDT and CDR2 YYEEEE. V was pared by 6 bases and J by 4 bases, with 18 bases between. CDR3 bases: TGTGCCAGCATCAAAACGGGTTTTCGCGCAGATACGCAGTATTTT. This sequence encodes CASIKTGFRADTQYF.

The chain is built from TRBV2 and TRBJ2-7, with a tentative D call TRBD2 (7 bases). The CDR3 contains 14 residues. Trimming removed 11 bases at V and 5 bases at J, with 22 bases between. Germline CDR1 reads SNHLY; CDR2 reads FYNNEI. CDR3 coding DNA: TGTGCCTCCCACGGGGGGCGCGGACCCCACGAGCAGTACTTC. Protein: CASHGGRGPHEQYF.

J is TRBJ1-2 and V is TRBV19; 8 bases line up with TRBD1. This CDR3 region has 14 residues. J lost 6 bases, V lost 11 bases, and 14 bases had no gene match. Germline loops: CDR1 LNHDA, CDR2 SQIVND (reference sequence). DNA of the CDR3: TGTGCCGCCGGTTACAGGGGGAGTGCGGATGGCTACACCTTC. This sequence encodes CAAGYRGSADGYTF.

The chain joins TRBV10-3 to TRBJ1-2; 7 positions match TRBD1. Germline V gives CDR1 ENHRY, CDR2 SYGVKD. The CDR3 runs 13 residues. J was trimmed by 5 bases and V by 11 bases; bases with no gene match: 11. The CDR3 here is CASTEDRVYGYTF. CDR3 DNA sequence: TGTGCCTCTACCGAAGACAGGGTTTATGGCTACACCTTC.

This rearrangement joins TRBV21-1 to TRBJ1-2; no DNA check was done on the table's D call, TRBD1. TRBV21-1 is described as a pseudogene. CDR3 length equals 15 residues. For the CDR3, the DNA is TGTGCCAGCAGCAAAGCGGGCAGGCTTAACTATGGCTACACCTTC. It is translated as CASSKAGRLNYGYTF.

CDR3 sequence: CARWAEETQYF. The CDR3, as DNA: TGTGCCAGATGGGCGGAAGAGACCCAGTACTTC. V gene TRBV5-3 combines with J gene TRBJ2-5; no definite D call. TRBV5-3 is reported as an ORF; its role is uncertain. With 7 bases removed from V and 3 bases from J, the gap between germline ends came to 7 bases. The CDR3 has 11 amino acids.

This chain joins TRBV7-6 and TRBJ2-2; D assignment may be TRBD1 or TRBD2 (5 bases each). V was pared by 5 bases and J by 5 bases, with 15 bases between. The CDR3 length is 15 residues. CDR1 and CDR2 from the germline V gene are SGHVS and FNYEAQ. CDR3 in amino acids: CASSPVEGWTGELFF. The CDR3 DNA sequence: TGTGCCAGCAGCCCCGTCGAGGGGTGGACCGGGGAGCTGTTTTTT. Full variable domain (remainder filled in from reference TRBV7-6 and TRBJ2-2): GAGVSQSPRYKVTKRGQDVALRCDPISGHVSLYWYRQALGQGPEFLTYFNYEAQQDKSGLPNDRFSAERPEGSISTLTIQRTEQRDSAMYRCASSPVEGWTGELFFGEGSRLTVL.

The chain employs TRBV27 and TRBJ2-3; 9 bases agree with TRBD2. The CDR3 is 17 residues long. Unmatched junction bases numbered 17, after V lost 5 bases and J lost 8 bases. CDR1 and CDR2 (germline): MNHEY, SMNVEV (reference sequence). In DNA, the CDR3 is TGTGCCAGCAGTCTAATCTTTCTAGCGGGGCCTTCAGGTACGCAGTATTTT. This translates into CASSLIFLAGPSGTQYF.